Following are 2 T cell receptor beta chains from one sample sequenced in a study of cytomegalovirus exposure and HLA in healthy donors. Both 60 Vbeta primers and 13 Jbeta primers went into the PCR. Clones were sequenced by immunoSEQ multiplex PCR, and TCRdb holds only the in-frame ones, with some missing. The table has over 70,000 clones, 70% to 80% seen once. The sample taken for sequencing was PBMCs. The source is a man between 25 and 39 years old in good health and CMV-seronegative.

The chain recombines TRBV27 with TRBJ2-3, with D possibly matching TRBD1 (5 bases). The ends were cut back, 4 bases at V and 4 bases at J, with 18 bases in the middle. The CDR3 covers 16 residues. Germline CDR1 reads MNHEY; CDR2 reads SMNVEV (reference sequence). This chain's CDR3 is CASSSPPGMIADTQYF. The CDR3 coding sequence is TGTGCCAGCAGTTCCCCCCCAGGGATGATAGCAGATACGCAGTATTTT.

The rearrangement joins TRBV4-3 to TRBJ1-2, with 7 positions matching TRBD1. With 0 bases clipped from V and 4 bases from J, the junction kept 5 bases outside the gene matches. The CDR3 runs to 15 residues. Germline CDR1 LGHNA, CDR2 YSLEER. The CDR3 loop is CASSQDGDSTYGYTF. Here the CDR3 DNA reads TGCGCCAGCAGCCAAGACGGGGACAGTACCTATGGCTACACCTTC.